This TCR beta chain was profiled in a study of blood T cell repertoires in COVID-19. Overall study context: The cDNA or gDNA used as material had been derived from T cells, B-cell-depleted T cells, or PBMCs.

How the authors handled the data: Reference gene primer amplification gave estimated nucleated cell counts. Assay used: immunoSEQ multiplex PCR; TCRdb lists only in-frame clones, some missing. V and J calls plus clone size are reproduced from that table; the DNA served to infer D and trimming. The table records approximately 470,000 clones, roughly 88% of them present only once. Germline-derived CDR1 and CDR2 are SQVTM and ANQGSEA. The V gene end was trimmed by 6 bases and the J gene end by 5 bases; junction bases not matched to a gene: 4. This CDR3 is 12 amino acids long. The chain links TRBV29-1 to TRBJ2-7, with TRBD1 matching 10 bases. Sequenced sample: peripheral blood. The source is a human donor in a cohort sampled during active COVID-19. CDR3 region: CSVPTGGDEQYF. CDR3 in DNA: TGCAGCGTGCCGACAGGGGGCGACGAGCAGTACTTC.